A single sample is the source of the 7 T cell receptor beta chains below, sequenced in a study of shared clonotypes between healthy human individuals. Terminally differentiated effector memory CD45RA+ cells were left out of the naive CD8 fraction, which was CD45RO-negative and positively selected for CCR7. Libraries were prepared by immunoSEQ multiplex PCR; TCRdb keeps only in-frame clonotypes and omits some of them. Among around 1,900,000 clones, 93% were seen once, and the ten largest hold around 1.8%. Sequenced input: naive CD8+ T cells from PBMCs. These receptor sequences come from a man aged 18 to 35 in good health. Some clones in this sample may be carry-over from other donors' samples.

This chain joins TRBV6-1 and TRBJ1-2, with D perhaps TRBD1 (6 bases). V lost 4 bases, J lost 2 bases, and 20 bases lay in between. Per the germline V gene, CDR1 is MNHNS and CDR2 is SASEGT. CDR3 length: 17 amino acids. Here the CDR3 reads CASSGIIKTGVNYGYTF. The CDR3 coding sequence is TGTGCCAGCAGTGGGATTATTAAGACAGGCGTCAACTATGGCTACACCTTC.

The chain joins TRBV9 to TRBJ2-3; D might be TRBD2 (6 bases). V dropped 4 bases and J dropped 3 bases, with 12 bases sitting between them. The CDR3 consists of 14 residues. From germline, CDR1 is SGDLS and CDR2 YYNGEE. The CDR3 loop is CASSHGSPTDTQYF. The CDR3 nucleotides are TGTGCCAGCAGCCACGGGAGCCCAACAGATACGCAGTATTTT.

The chain joins TRBV4-1 to TRBJ2-5; a weak D match, TRBD2 (7 bases). The CDR3 extends over 16 amino acids. In germline, CDR1 is MGHRA, CDR2 YSYEKL. V was shortened by 5 bases and J by 4 bases, with 20 bases between the two germline ends. In nucleotides, the CDR3 is TGCGCCAGCAGCTACGAGGGGGGCAGGGAGGGAGAGACCCAGTACTTC. This encodes CASSYEGGREGETQYF.

The chain is built from TRBV7-8 and TRBJ2-1; D unresolved. Deletions cut 2 bases from V and 0 bases from J, with 11 bases between. The CDR3 has 16 residues. The germline gives CDR1 SGHVS, CDR2 FQNEAQ. CDR3: CASSLYGESSYNEQFF. CDR3 nucleotides: TGTGCCAGCAGCTTATATGGCGAGAGCTCCTACAATGAGCAGTTCTTC.

The chain couples TRBV5-5 to TRBJ1-2; no firm D call. Germline V lookup: CDR1 SGHKS, CDR2 YYEKEE (reference sequence). The CDR3 runs 14 residues. Trimming removed 7 bases from V and 2 bases from J, with 15 bases in between. CDR3 sequence reads: CASLEKLGNYGYTF. As DNA, the CDR3 is TGTGCCAGCCTAGAGAAGTTGGGAAACTATGGCTACACCTTC.

The V and J genes are TRBV6-9 and TRBJ1-1, with no clear D. V shed 3 bases and J shed 0 bases, with 5 bases lying between them. The germline gives CDR1 MNHGY, CDR2 SVAAGI. The CDR3 consists of 13 residues. This CDR3 reads CASSYRVNTEAFF. In nucleotides, the CDR3 is TGTGCCAGCAGTTACCGAGTGAACACTGAAGCTTTCTTT.

V is TRBV11-3 and J is TRBJ1-5; D call uncertain. The CDR3 runs 12 residues. V lost 8 bases and J lost 0, with 5 bases in between. The germline gives CDR1 SGHNT, CDR2 YENEEA. The CDR3 bases are TGTGCCAGCGGTGCTAGCAATCAGCCCCAGCATTTT. This sequence encodes CASGASNQPQHF.